This TCR beta chain was identified in a study of blood T cell repertoires in COVID-19. Trimming left V 5 bases short and J 0 bases short, with 5 bases between. The CDR3 sequence is 13 residues long. The V gene's germline CDR1 is LGHDT and CDR2 YNNKEL (reference sequence). Produced via immunoSEQ multiplex PCR; TCRdb's table is partial and in-frame only. There are roughly 320,000 clones in the sample; 90% occur only once, and about 4% lies in the top ten. Individuals drawn from some 25 US areas were about 18 to 100 years old. The chain couples TRBV3-1 (or the pseudogene TRBV3-2) to TRBJ1-3; D is uncertain. This clonotype originated in a woman younger than 45 who had been exposed to COVID-19. Source material: PBMCs or T cells enriched from blood (not recorded which). CDR3 in amino acids: CASSSYSGNTIYF. In DNA form, the CDR3 reads TGTGCCAGCAGCTCGTACTCTGGAAACACCATATATTTT.